What follows are 25 T cell receptor beta chains derived from one specimen sequenced in a study of blood T cell repertoires in COVID-19. Measured with immunoSEQ multiplex PCR; TCRdb has only the in-frame clones, and not every one. The sample has 350,000 to 450,000 clones, roughly nine tenths seen once; the top ten hold around 1.1%. Sequenced sample: PBMCs or T cells enriched from blood (not recorded which). The origin of the receptors is a man aged 25-40 years who had recovered from COVID-19.

The chain couples TRBV11-2 to TRBJ2-1; TRBD1 is a possible D gene (6 bases). Germline assignment: CDR1 SGHAT and CDR2 FQNNGV. With 5 bases removed from V and 9 bases from J, the gap between germline ends came to 17 bases. This CDR3 spans 14 amino acids. CDR3 coding DNA: TGTGCCAGCAGCATTTTACAGGGAAGGAGTGAGCAGTTCTTC. It translates to CASSILQGRSEQFF.

As regards this clone: An end of the junction does not agree with germline; a read error may underlie this. The chain has TRBV6-1 and TRBJ1-2, with a possible D match to TRBD1 (5 bases). The CDR3 length is 13 residues. Germline values: CDR1 MNHNS, CDR2 SASEGT. The CDR3 protein is CASSESRDYGYAF. The CDR3, as DNA: TGTGCCAGCAGTGAATCCCGGGACTATGGCTACGCCTTC.

The chain has TRBV5-6 and TRBJ2-7, with TRBD2 matching over 8 bases. The length of the CDR3 is 15 residues. The junction had 2 bases not matched to a gene; V was cut back by 0 bases and J by 0 bases. CDR1 SGHDT and CDR2 YYEEEE come from the germline V gene. CDR3 in amino acids: CASSLAGRASYEQYF. As DNA, the CDR3 is TGTGCCAGCAGCTTGGCCGGGAGGGCCTCCTACGAGCAGTACTTC.

The chain couples TRBV5-1 to TRBJ1-6, with D perhaps matching TRBD1 (6 bases). Trimming cost V 5 bases and J 10 bases, with 16 bases left between them. The CDR3 has 14 residues. Germline V gene sequence: CDR1 SGHRS, CDR2 YFSETQ. CDR3 nucleotides: TGCGCCAGCAGAGGGTCGGCAGGGGAGTCACCCCTCCACTTT. It yields the protein CASRGSAGESPLHF. Looking up the rest from reference TRBV5-1 and TRBJ1-6 gives the full variable domain: KAGVTQTPRYLIKTRGQQVTLSCSPISGHRSVSWYQQTPGQGLQFLFEYFSETQRNKGNFPGRFSGRQFSNSRSEMNVSTLELGDSALYLCASRGSAGESPLHFGNGTRLTVT.

The gene calls are TRBV28 and TRBJ2-7; 11 nucleotides align to TRBD2. V trimming: 6 bases; J trimming: 6 bases; junction bases outside the gene matches: 10. CDR3 length: 15 residues. The germline CDR1 and CDR2 sequences are MDHEN and SYDVKM. CDR3 bases: TGTGCCAGCAGATCCGGGGGGCTAGCGGGAGGCGAGCAGTACTTC. It yields the protein CASRSGGLAGGEQYF.

V gene TRBV14 combines with J gene TRBJ2-7; 11 bases fit TRBD2. Germline CDR1 and CDR2: SGHDN and FVKESK. The CDR3 covers 16 residues. Trimming at V came to 0 bases and at J to 4 bases, leaving 5 bases not matched to a gene. The CDR3 sequence is CASSQETSGKPYEQYF. The CDR3 DNA is TGTGCCAGCAGCCAAGAGACTAGCGGGAAACCATACGAGCAGTACTTC.

The chain uses TRBV5-8 and TRBJ2-1; TRBD2 matches at 8 bases. J gave up 6 bases and V 2 bases, and 4 bases lay outside the gene matches. The CDR3 is 14 residues long. Germline lookup yields CDR1 SGHTS and CDR2 YDEGEE. DNA for the CDR3: TGTGCCAGCAGCTTCTTCGGGAGGGGCAATGAGCAGTTCTTC. It specifies CASSFFGRGNEQFF.

The V gene is TRBV7-9, the J gene TRBJ1-2; weak D call: TRBD1 (6 bases). Trimming stripped 5 bases from V and 2 bases from J, with 6 bases between. Germline V CDR1 and CDR2: SEHNR, FQNEAQ (reference sequence). CDR3 size: 12 residues. The CDR3 DNA follows: TGTGCCAGCAGCCAGGGGAACTATGGCTACACCTTC. Translated: CASSQGNYGYTF.

This rearrangement joins TRBV11-2 to TRBJ2-1, with 16 nucleotides matching TRBD2. From germline, CDR1 is SGHAT and CDR2 FQNNGV. The CDR3 covers 15 residues. The J segment lost 12 bases and the V segment lost 4 bases, leaving 6 bases of the junction unmatched. CDR3 residues: CASSSGLAGGKGQFF. The DNA for the CDR3 is TGTGCCAGCAGCTCGGGACTAGCGGGAGGGAAAGGGCAGTTCTTC.

This chain links TRBV7-8 with TRBJ1-1; 9 bases line up with TRBD1. This CDR3 contains 13 residues. Germline trimming cut 5 bases from V and 6 bases from J; bases unmatched to any gene: 4. CDR1 and CDR2 (germline): SGHVS, FQNEAQ. The CDR3 sequence: CASSPWTGAEAFF. DNA for the CDR3: TGTGCCAGCAGCCCTTGGACAGGGGCTGAAGCTTTCTTT. The complete variable domain, with remaining parts taken from reference TRBV7-8 and TRBJ1-1, reads GAGVSQSPRYKVAKRGQDVALRCDPISGHVSLFWYQQALGQGPEFLTYFQNEAQLDKSGLPSDRFFAERPEGSVSTLKIQRTQQEDSAVYLCASSPWTGAEAFFGQGTRLTVV.

This rearrangement joins TRBV29-1 to TRBJ2-1; 10 nucleotides line up with TRBD2. Germline CDR1 and CDR2: SQVTM and ANQGSEA. This CDR3 is 14 amino acids long. The CDR3 spells CSALAGVFGNEQFF. The CDR3 DNA is TGCAGTGCCCTAGCGGGAGTTTTTGGCAATGAGCAGTTCTTC.

The chain links TRBV6-6 to TRBJ2-3, with TRBD2 as a possible D gene (5 bases). The CDR3 length is 14 residues. From germline, CDR1 is MNHNY and CDR2 SVGAGI (reference sequence). The V end lost 4 bases, the J end lost 4 bases, and 12 bases lay between the germline ends. CDR3 DNA: TGTGCCAGCAGTTCCGCCGGGAACCCAGATACGCAGTATTTT. Amino acid sequence: CASSSAGNPDTQYF.

The J gene is TRBJ2-7, the V gene TRBV2, with 9 bases lining up with TRBD2. This CDR3 region has 15 residues. Germline V gives CDR1 SNHLY, CDR2 FYNNEI. With V trimmed by 6 bases and J by 6 bases, 12 bases remained unmatched. Here the CDR3 reads CASSPGTSRFSEQYF. As DNA, the CDR3 is TGTGCCAGCAGCCCCGGGACTAGCCGATTTTCCGAGCAGTACTTC.

The genes are TRBV28 and TRBJ1-5; the D gene is possibly TRBD1 (5 bases). CDR1 is MDHEN, CDR2 SYDVKM, per germline. The CDR3 is 14 amino acids. V lost 5 bases, J lost 4 bases, and 12 bases lay in between. CDR3 loop: CASSPGLPNQPQHF. The CDR3 DNA reads TGTGCCAGCAGTCCAGGGTTGCCGAATCAGCCCCAGCATTTT.

This chain connects TRBV19 to TRBJ1-1; 10 bases map to TRBD1. Germline trimming cut 4 bases from V and 4 bases from J; bases unmatched to any gene: 6. The CDR3 length is 15 residues. The germline CDR1 and CDR2 sequences are LNHDA and SQIVND (reference sequence). In nucleotides, the CDR3 is TGTGCCAGTAGTAAGGGGGACAGGGGAGTCACTGAAGCTTTCTTT. As protein: CASSKGDRGVTEAFF.

The CDR3 bases are TGTGCCAGCACCTCCGGGGGAAATGAGCAGTTCTTC. As protein: CASTSGGNEQFF. This chain links TRBV27 with TRBJ2-1; maybe TRBD2 (6 bases). V shed 7 bases and J shed 7 bases, with 11 bases lying between them. The length of the CDR3 is 12 residues. Germline V gives CDR1 MNHEY, CDR2 SMNVEV (reference sequence).

This clone appeared a few times. The rearrangement uses TRBV19 and TRBJ1-1, with D perhaps matching TRBD1 (5 bases). CDR3 length: 14 residues. V was trimmed by 7 bases and J by 5 bases, leaving 17 bases between them. Germline values: CDR1 LNHDA, CDR2 SQIVND (reference sequence). The CDR3 DNA sequence: TGTGCCAGTATGTTTGGCAGGGAGGGGACTGAAGCTTTCTTT. Amino acids: CASMFGREGTEAFF.

The V gene is TRBV30, the J gene TRBJ1-5; D uncertain. Between the trimmed V and J ends, which lost 2 bases and 0 bases, there was a span of 17 bases. The germline V gene has CDR1 GTSNPN and CDR2 SVGIG (reference sequence). The length of the CDR3 is 17 residues. In DNA, the CDR3 is TGTGCCTGGAGTTGGGCACGGAACTCAAATAGCAATCAGCCCCAGCATTTT. This encodes CAWSWARNSNSNQPQHF.

The CDR3 nucleotides are TGTGCCAGCAGCCTAACACGACAGGGGACTGAAGCTTTCTTT. This translates into CASSLTRQGTEAFF. The V and J genes are TRBV28 and TRBJ1-1, with 8 bases fitting TRBD1. J gave up 5 bases and V 6 bases, and 8 bases lay outside the gene matches. The CDR3 spans 14 residues. The germline V gene encodes CDR1 MDHEN and CDR2 SYDVKM.

The chain recombines TRBV5-1 with TRBJ2-7; 11 nucleotides line up with TRBD1. After removal of 2 bases from V and 5 bases from J, the junction contained 9 bases not matched to a gene. This CDR3 is built from 16 residues. Per the germline V gene, CDR1 is SGHRS and CDR2 is YFSETQ. CDR3 protein: CASSFSSGTGGHEQYF. CDR3 nucleotide sequence: TGCGCCAGCAGCTTCTCGTCCGGGACAGGGGGACACGAGCAGTACTTC.

This sequence joins TRBV10-3 and TRBJ2-7; 9 bases map to TRBD1. The CDR3 is made up of 15 amino acids. Germline CDR1 reads ENHRY; CDR2 reads SYGVKD. V lost 4 bases, J lost 6 bases, and 10 bases stayed unmatched. CDR3 coding DNA: TGTGCCATCAGTGGGGGGACAGGGAAAGGCTCCGAGCAGTACTTC. Its protein is CAISGGTGKGSEQYF.

The chain recombines TRBV27 with TRBJ1-2; D may be TRBD1 (5 bases). V was pared by 2 bases and J by 7 bases, with 14 bases between. Germline assignment: CDR1 MNHEY and CDR2 SMNVEV (reference sequence). This CDR3 is 14 amino acids long. The CDR3 DNA reads TGTGCCAGCAGTTTAAACAGGCGGGGTGGTGGCTACACCTTC. It encodes CASSLNRRGGGYTF.

V and J are TRBV7-6 and TRBJ2-2; 10 nucleotides line up with TRBD2. The length of the CDR3 is 15 residues. Germline V gene lookup returns CDR1 SGHVS and CDR2 FNYEAQ. The ends lost 5 bases at V and 4 bases at J; junction bases unmatched: 4. CDR3 DNA: TGTGCCAGCAGCCACGCTAGCGGGAGCACCGGGGAGCTGTTTTTT. Encoded protein: CASSHASGSTGELFF.

The CDR3 nucleotides read TGTGCCAGCAGCGAACAACTAGGCTCCTACAATGAGCAGTTCTTC. Its protein product is CASSEQLGSYNEQFF. The chain couples TRBV7-3 to TRBJ2-1, with D perhaps TRBD2 (5 bases). Germline V gene lookup returns CDR1 SGHTA and CDR2 FQGTGA. V dropped 5 bases and J dropped 0 bases, with 11 bases sitting between them. The CDR3 has 15 amino acids.

The rearrangement joins TRBV11-2 to TRBJ2-3; D is perhaps TRBD1 (6 bases). The CDR3 totals 15 residues. Trimming removed 5 bases at V and 9 bases at J, with 21 bases between. From germline, CDR1 is SGHAT and CDR2 FQNNGV. The CDR3 DNA sequence: TGTGCCAGCAGCCCCCCCGCGCTGGGGGCCCTGACGCAGTATTTT. Its protein is CASSPPALGALTQYF.